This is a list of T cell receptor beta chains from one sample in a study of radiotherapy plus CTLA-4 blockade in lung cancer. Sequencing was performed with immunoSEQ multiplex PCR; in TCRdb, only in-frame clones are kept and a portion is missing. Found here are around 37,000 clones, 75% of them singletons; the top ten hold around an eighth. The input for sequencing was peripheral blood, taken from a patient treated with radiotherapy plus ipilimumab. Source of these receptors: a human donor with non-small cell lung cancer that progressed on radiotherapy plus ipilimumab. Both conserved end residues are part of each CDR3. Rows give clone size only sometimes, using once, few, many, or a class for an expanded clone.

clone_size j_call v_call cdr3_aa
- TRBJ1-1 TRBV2 CASSEWKERNTEAFF
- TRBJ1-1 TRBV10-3 CAITSGGTNTEAFF
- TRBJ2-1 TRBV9 CASSLTPGLAGYNEQFF
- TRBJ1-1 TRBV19 CASSIRGAVNTEAFF
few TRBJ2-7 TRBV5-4 CASSPTGSSYEQYF
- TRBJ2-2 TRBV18 CASSPQGTGWTGELFF
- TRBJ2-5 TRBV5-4 CASSATSGSQETQYF
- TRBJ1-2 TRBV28 CASSTGDYGYTF
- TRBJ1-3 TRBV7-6 CASSHRQRGRLSGNTIYF
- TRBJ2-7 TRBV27 CASSYFGGSSEQYF
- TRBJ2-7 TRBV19 CASSIQGIRVHEQYF
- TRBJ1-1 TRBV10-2 CASSDRVSEAFF
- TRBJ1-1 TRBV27 CASSRQGAAEAFF
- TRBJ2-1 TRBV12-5 CASGSGQGEGDEQFF
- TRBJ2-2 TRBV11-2 CASTVKTGDTGELFF
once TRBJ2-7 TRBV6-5 CASGLVDRAYEQYF
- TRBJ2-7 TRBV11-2 CASSGTSFYEQYF
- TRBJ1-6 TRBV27 CASSFRDPGQSGSPLHF
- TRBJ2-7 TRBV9 CASSPRTGGSSEQYF
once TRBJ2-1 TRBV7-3 CASSLLAGGLGNEQFF
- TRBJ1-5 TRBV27 CASSLSGWQPQHF
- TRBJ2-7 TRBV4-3 CASSQGSGGLYEQYF
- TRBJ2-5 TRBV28 CASSFQGQETQYF
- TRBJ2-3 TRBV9 CASSARQGNTDTQYF
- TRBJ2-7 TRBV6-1 CASSDRAGNTYEQYF
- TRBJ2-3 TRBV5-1 CASSFELAATDTQYF
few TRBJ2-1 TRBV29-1 CSVDRGGSEQFF
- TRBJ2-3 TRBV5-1 CASSDGGSTDTQYF
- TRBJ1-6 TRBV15 CATSGGQGGNSPLHF
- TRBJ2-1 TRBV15 CATSRDQGSYNEQFF
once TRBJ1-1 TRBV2 CASSVLLNTEAFF
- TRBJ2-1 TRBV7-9 CASSLASQFNEQFF
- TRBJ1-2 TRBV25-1 CASRQEPGDGYTF
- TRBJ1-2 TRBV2 CASSERGRNYGYTF
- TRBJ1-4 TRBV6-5 CASRQWDTGPEKLFF
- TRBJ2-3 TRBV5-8 CASSSRTRGSDTQYF
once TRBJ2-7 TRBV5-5 CASSLNIGQGAHEQYF